This TCR beta chain was observed in a study of Ad26.COV2.S vaccination and SARS-CoV-2 variants. The treatment denotes: some 20 received Ad26.COV2.S at low or high dose, single or two shots; a few received placebo; per-sample allocation not given. Vaccine and placebo recipients were sampled on day 63 after the first injection. It was Wuhan-strain SARS-CoV-2 spike that the Ad26 vaccine vector expressed. Produced via immunoSEQ multiplex PCR; TCRdb's table is partial and in-frame only. The table shows about 390,000 clones, with around nine tenths occurring only once. Germline lookup yields CDR1 SGHKS and CDR2 YYEKEE (reference sequence). The CDR3 is 16 amino acids. Trimming at V came to 7 bases and at J to 5 bases, leaving 13 bases not matched to a gene.

The genes are TRBV5-5 and TRBJ2-2; 8 nucleotides line up with TRBD1. The sequenced sample was peripheral blood, obtained in a trial of Ad26.COV2.S vaccine versus placebo. The TCR comes from a person between 18 and 65 years old who received the Ad26.COV2.S COVID-19 vaccine or a placebo. The CDR3 coding sequence is TGTGCCAGCGAAGATCGCAGGGGGCGAGGGACCGGGGAGCTGTTTTTT. This encodes CASEDRRGRGTGELFF.